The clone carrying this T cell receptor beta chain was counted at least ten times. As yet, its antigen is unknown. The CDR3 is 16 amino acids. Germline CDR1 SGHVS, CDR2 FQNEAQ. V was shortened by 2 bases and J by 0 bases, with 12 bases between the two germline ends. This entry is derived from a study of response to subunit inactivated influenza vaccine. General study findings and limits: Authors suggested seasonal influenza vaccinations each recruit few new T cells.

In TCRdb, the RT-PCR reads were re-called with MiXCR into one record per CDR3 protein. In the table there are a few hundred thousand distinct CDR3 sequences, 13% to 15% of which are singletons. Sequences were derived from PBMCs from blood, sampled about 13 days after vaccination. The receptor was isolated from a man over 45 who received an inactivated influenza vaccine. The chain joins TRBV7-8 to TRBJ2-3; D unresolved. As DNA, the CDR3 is TGTGCCAGCAGCTTAAGCGAGTCTACTAGCACAGATACGCAGTATTTT. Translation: CASSLSESTSTDTQYF.